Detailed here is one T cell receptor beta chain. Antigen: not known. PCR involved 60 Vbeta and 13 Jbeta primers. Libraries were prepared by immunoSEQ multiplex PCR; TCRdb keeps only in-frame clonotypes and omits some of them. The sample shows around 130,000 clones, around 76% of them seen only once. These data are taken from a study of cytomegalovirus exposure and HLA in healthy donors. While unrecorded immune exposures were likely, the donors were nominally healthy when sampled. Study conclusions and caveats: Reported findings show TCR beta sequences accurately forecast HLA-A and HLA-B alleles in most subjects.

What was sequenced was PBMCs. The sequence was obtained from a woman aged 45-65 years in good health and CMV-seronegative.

The CDR3 reads CASSVQQGGAEAFF. The CDR3 region has the DNA TGTGCCAGCAGCGTCCAACAGGGGGGGGCTGAAGCTTTCTTT. This chain links TRBV9 with TRBJ1-1; 8 positions agree with TRBD1. The V and J ends lost 2 bases and 6 bases, in that order; junction bases with no gene match: 6. The germline CDR1 and CDR2 sequences are SGDLS and YYNGEE. CDR3 length: 14 amino acids.